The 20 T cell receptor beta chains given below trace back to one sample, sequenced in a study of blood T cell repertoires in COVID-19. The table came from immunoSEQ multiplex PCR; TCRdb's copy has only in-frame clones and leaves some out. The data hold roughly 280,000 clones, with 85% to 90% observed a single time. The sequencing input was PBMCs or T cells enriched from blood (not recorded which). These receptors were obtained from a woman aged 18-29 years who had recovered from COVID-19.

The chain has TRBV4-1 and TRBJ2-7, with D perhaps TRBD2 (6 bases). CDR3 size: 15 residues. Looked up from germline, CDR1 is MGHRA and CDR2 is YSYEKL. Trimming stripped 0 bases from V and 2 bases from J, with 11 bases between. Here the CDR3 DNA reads TGCGCCAGCAGCCAAGATGGGGGACTTCCCTACGAGCAGTACTTC. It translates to CASSQDGGLPYEQYF.

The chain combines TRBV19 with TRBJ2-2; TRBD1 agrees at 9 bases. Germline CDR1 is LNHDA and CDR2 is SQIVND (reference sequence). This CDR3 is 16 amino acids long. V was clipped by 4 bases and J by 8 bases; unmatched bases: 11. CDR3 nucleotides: TGTGCCAGTAGTACCCCGGGACAGGGAGCAGAGGGGGAGCTGTTTTTT. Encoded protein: CASSTPGQGAEGELFF.

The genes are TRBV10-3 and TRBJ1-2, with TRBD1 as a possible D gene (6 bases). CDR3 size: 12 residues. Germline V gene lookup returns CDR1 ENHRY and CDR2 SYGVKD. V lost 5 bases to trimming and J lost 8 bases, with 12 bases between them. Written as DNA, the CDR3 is TGTGCCATCAGTAACAGGGAGCAGGGCTACACCTTC. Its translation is CAISNREQGYTF.

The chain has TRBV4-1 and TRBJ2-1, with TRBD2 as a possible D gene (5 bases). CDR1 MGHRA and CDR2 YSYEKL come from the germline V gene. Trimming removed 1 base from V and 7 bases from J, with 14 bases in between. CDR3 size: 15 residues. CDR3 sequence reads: CASSQGPLSGNEQFF. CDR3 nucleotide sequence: TGCGCCAGCAGCCAAGGTCCATTGAGCGGAAATGAGCAGTTCTTC.

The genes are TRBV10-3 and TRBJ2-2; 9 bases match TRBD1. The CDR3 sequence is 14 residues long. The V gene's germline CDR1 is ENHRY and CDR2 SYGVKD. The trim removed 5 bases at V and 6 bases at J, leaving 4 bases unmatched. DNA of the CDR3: TGTGCCATCAGTCCAAGACAGGGGGCCGGGGAGCTGTTTTTT. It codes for CAISPRQGAGELFF.

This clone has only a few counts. CDR3 sequence reads: CASSYLINEQFF. CDR3 nucleotide sequence: TGTGCCAGCAGTTATCTTATCAATGAGCAGTTCTTC. The V gene is TRBV12-3 or TRBV12-4, the J gene TRBJ2-1, with D uncertain. V lost 4 bases, J lost 6 bases, and 7 bases lay in between. The CDR3 runs 12 residues.

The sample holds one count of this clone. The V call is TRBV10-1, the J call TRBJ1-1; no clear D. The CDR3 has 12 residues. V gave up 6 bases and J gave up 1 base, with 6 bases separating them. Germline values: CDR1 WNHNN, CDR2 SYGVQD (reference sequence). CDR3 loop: CASRAGNTEAFF. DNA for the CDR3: TGCGCCAGCAGAGCGGGGAACACTGAAGCTTTCTTT.

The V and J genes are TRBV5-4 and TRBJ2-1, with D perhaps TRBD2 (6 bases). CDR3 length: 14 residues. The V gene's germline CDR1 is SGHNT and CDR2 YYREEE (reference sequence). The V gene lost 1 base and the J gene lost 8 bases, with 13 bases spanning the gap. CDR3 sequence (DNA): TGTGCCAGCAGCTTGAGGACGGGGAGGCATGAGCAGTTCTTC. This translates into CASSLRTGRHEQFF. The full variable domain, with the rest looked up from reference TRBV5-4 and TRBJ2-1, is ETGVTQSPTHLIKTRGQQVTLRCSSQSGHNTVSWYQQALGQGPQFIFQYYREEENGRGNFPPRFSGLQFPNYSSELNVNALELDDSALYLCASSLRTGRHEQFFGPGTRLTVL.

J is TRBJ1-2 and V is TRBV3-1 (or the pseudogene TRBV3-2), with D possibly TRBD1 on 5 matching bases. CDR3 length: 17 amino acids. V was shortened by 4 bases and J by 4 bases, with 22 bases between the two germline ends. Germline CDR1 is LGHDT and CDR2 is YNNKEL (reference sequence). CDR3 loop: CASSLQSVRAMSYGYTF. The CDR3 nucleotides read TGTGCCAGCAGCCTCCAGAGTGTCAGGGCAATGAGCTATGGCTACACCTTC.

The DNA for the CDR3 is TGTGCCAGCAGAGAGCGGGGGGAGCCCACAGATACGCAGTATTTT. Translation: CASRERGEPTDTQYF. This rearrangement joins TRBV6-4 to TRBJ2-3; 9 nucleotides line up with TRBD2. Trimming took 6 bases from V and 2 from J; bases not matched to a gene: 6. CDR3 length: 15 residues. Germline V gene sequence: CDR1 MRHNA, CDR2 SNTAGT.

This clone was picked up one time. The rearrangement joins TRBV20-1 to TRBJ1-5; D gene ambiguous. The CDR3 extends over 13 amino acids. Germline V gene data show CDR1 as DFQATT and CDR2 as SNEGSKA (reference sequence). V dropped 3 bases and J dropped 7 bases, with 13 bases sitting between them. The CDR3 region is CSASENTGQPQHF. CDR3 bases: TGCAGTGCTAGTGAGAACACGGGGCAGCCCCAGCATTTT.

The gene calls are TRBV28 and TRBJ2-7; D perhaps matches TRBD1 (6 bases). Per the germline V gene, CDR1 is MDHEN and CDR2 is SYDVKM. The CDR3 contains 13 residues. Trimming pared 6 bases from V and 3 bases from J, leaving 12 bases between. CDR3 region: CASSPDRDYEQYF. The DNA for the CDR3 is TGTGCCAGCAGCCCGGACAGAGACTACGAGCAGTACTTC.

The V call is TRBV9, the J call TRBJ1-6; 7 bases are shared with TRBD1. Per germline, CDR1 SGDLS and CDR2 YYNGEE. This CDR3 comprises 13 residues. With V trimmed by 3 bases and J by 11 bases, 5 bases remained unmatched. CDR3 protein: CASSARQGTPLHF. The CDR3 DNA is TGTGCCAGCAGCGCCCGACAGGGTACACCCCTCCACTTT.

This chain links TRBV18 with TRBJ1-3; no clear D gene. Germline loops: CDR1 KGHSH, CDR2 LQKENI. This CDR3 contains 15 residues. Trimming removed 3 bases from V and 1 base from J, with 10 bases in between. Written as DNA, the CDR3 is TGTGCCAGCTCACCCCCGTCAGTATCTGGAAACACCATATATTTT. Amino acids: CASSPPSVSGNTIYF.

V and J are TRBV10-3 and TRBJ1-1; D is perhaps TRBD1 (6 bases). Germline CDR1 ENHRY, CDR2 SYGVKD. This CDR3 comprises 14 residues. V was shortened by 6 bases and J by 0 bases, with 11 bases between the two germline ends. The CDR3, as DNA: TGTGCCATCAGCCCCGGGACACTGAACACTGAAGCTTTCTTT. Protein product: CAISPGTLNTEAFF.

The chain's CDR3 is CASIFWANFSETQYF. The DNA for the CDR3 is TGTGCCAGCATATTTTGGGCGAATTTCTCGGAGACCCAGTACTTC. The chain uses TRBV27 and TRBJ2-5, with no clear D. CDR1 is MNHEY, CDR2 SMNVEV, per germline (reference sequence). There are 15 residues in the CDR3. Trimming took 7 bases from V and 5 from J, leaving 20 bases between them.

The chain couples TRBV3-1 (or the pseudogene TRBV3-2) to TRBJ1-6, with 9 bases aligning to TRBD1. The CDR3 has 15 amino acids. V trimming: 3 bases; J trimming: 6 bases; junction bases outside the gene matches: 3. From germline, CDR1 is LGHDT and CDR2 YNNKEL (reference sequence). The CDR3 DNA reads TGTGCCAGCAGCCAGGGGACAGGGAGTAATTCACCCCTCCACTTT. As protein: CASSQGTGSNSPLHF.

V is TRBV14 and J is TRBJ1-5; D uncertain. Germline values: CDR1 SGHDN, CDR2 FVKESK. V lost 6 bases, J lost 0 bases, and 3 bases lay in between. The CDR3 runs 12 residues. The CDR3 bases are TGTGCCAGCAGTTATAGCAATCAGCCCCAGCATTTT. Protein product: CASSYSNQPQHF.

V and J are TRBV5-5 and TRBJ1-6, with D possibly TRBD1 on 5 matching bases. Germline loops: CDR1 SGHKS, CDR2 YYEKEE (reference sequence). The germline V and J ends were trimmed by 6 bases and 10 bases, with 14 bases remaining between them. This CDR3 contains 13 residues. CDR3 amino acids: CASTPGGRSPLHF. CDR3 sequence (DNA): TGTGCCAGCACCCCCGGGGGTCGCTCACCCCTCCACTTT.

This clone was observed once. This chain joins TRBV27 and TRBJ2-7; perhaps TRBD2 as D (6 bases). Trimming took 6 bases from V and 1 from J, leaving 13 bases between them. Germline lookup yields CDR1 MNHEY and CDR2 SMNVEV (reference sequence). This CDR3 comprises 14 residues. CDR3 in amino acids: CASSRGTDSYEQYF. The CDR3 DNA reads TGTGCCAGCAGCCGCGGGACGGATTCCTACGAGCAGTACTTC.